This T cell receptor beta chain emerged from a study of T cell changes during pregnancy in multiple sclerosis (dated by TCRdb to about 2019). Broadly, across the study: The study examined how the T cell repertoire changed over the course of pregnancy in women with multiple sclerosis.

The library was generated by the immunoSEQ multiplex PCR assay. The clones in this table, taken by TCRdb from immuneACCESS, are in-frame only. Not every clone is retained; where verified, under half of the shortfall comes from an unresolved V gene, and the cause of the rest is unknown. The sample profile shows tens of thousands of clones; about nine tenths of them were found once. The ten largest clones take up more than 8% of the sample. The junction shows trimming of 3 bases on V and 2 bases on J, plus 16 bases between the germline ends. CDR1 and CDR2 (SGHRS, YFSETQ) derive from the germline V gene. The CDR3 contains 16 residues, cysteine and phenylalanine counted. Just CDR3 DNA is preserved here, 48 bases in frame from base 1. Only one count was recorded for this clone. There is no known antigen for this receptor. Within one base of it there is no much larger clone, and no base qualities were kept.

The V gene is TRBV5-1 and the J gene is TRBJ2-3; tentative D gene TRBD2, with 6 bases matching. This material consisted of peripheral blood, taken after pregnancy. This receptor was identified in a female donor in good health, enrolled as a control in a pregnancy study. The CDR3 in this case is CASSSPGLGFTDTQYF. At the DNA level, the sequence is TGCGCCAGCAGCTCACCGGGACTGGGGTTCACAGATACGCAGTATTTT.